The rows below give T cell receptor beta chains drawn from one sample of a study of T cell clonotyping in hematopoietic cell transplantation. Data came from immunoSEQ multiplex PCR; TCRdb stores just in-frame clones and leaves some out. The repertoire holds fewer than 15,000 clones, 75% to 90% seen once, with 16% in the top ten. Sample: peripheral blood mononuclear cells, taken before stem cell transplant. Receptor source: a man between 60 and 75 years old with acute myeloid leukemia. Some clones in this sample may be carry-over from other donors' samples. CDR3s include the opening cysteine and the closing phenylalanine or tryptophan. The order of the fields is D gene, J gene, clone size, V gene, CDR3 protein, CDR3 DNA. The D gene is left open where the match is weak. Clone size is shown for a subset of rows, as once, few, many or a class of expanded clone.

d_call: .; j_call: TRBJ2-3; clone_size: few; v_call: TRBV13; cdr3_aa: CASSPRIWEDTQYF; cdr3_nt: TGTGCCAGCAGCCCCCGCATATGGGAAGATACGCAGTATTTT
d_call: TRBD1; j_call: TRBJ2-5; clone_size: .; v_call: TRBV28; cdr3_aa: CASDTGGPETQYF; cdr3_nt: TGTGCCAGCGATACAGGGGGACCAGAGACCCAGTACTTC
d_call: .; j_call: TRBJ2-1; clone_size: .; v_call: TRBV6-1; cdr3_aa: CATVGSGYNEQFF; cdr3_nt: TGTGCCACAGTGGGGTCTGGCTACAATGAGCAGTTCTTC
d_call: .; j_call: TRBJ1-1; clone_size: .; v_call: TRBV30; cdr3_aa: CAWSFGMEAFF; cdr3_nt: TGTGCCTGGAGCTTCGGTATGGAAGCTTTCTTT
d_call: .; j_call: TRBJ2-1; clone_size: .; v_call: TRBV4-1; cdr3_aa: CASSQVGRDPTNQQFF; cdr3_nt: TGCGCCAGCAGCCAAGTGGGTCGGGACCCCACCAACCAGCAGTTCTTC
d_call: .; j_call: TRBJ2-3; clone_size: .; v_call: TRBV6-1; cdr3_aa: CAIRGMERFWYF; cdr3_nt: TGTGCCATCCGAGGGATGGAGAGGTTTTGGTATTTT
d_call: .; j_call: TRBJ1-6; clone_size: once; v_call: TRBV5-4; cdr3_aa: CASRRWEGNSPLHF; cdr3_nt: TGTGCCAGCAGACGATGGGAGGGGAATTCACCCCTCCACTTT
d_call: .; j_call: TRBJ2-7; clone_size: .; v_call: TRBV5-4; cdr3_aa: CASTLQGGTYEQYF; cdr3_nt: TGTGCCAGCACCTTGCAGGGGGGGACTTACGAGCAGTACTTC
d_call: .; j_call: TRBJ2-1; clone_size: .; v_call: TRBV7-2; cdr3_aa: CASSSSLDYNEQFF; cdr3_nt: TGTGCCAGCAGCTCTAGTCTAGACTACAATGAGCAGTTCTTC
d_call: .; j_call: TRBJ2-1; clone_size: .; v_call: TRBV6-1; cdr3_aa: CASKIHRDVSNEQFF; cdr3_nt: TGTGCCAGCAAGATTCACAGGGACGTAAGCAATGAGCAGTTCTTC
d_call: .; j_call: TRBJ2-2; clone_size: few; v_call: TRBV4-2; cdr3_aa: CASSLSGGGEVGELFF; cdr3_nt: TGTGCCAGCAGCCTTTCCGGTGGGGGCGAAGTCGGGGAGCTGTTTTTT
d_call: TRBD1; j_call: TRBJ2-1; clone_size: .; v_call: TRBV27; cdr3_aa: CASSPGTVNEQFF; cdr3_nt: TGTGCCAGCAGTCCCGGGACAGTAAATGAGCAGTTCTTC
d_call: TRBD1; j_call: TRBJ1-2; clone_size: .; v_call: TRBV15; cdr3_aa: CATSRDQGAYGYTF; cdr3_nt: TGTGCCACCAGCAGAGATCAGGGGGCCTATGGCTACACCTTC
d_call: TRBD2; j_call: TRBJ2-5; clone_size: .; v_call: TRBV5-1; cdr3_aa: CASSLLGGNQETQYF; cdr3_nt: TGCGCCAGCAGTTTATTGGGGGGGAACCAAGAGACCCAGTACTTC
d_call: TRBD2; j_call: TRBJ2-3; clone_size: .; v_call: TRBV2; cdr3_aa: CASRGILGAGGQDTQYF; cdr3_nt: TGTGCCAGCAGGGGAATTTTAGGAGCGGGGGGGCAAGATACGCAGTATTTT
d_call: .; j_call: TRBJ1-6; clone_size: .; v_call: TRBV9; cdr3_aa: CASSGRQVSYNSPLHF; cdr3_nt: TGTGCCAGCAGCGGCCGACAGGTCTCCTATAATTCACCCCTCCACTTT
d_call: .; j_call: TRBJ1-5; clone_size: once; v_call: TRBV30; cdr3_aa: CAWSGPGLGQPQHF; cdr3_nt: TGTGCCTGGAGTGGTCCAGGCCTGGGTCAGCCCCAGCATTTT
d_call: .; j_call: TRBJ1-2; clone_size: .; v_call: TRBV7-2; cdr3_aa: CASSFNPLQGMPYGYTF; cdr3_nt: TGTGCCAGCAGTTTCAACCCCCTCCAGGGGATGCCCTATGGCTACACCTTC
d_call: .; j_call: TRBJ2-7; clone_size: .; v_call: TRBV4-3; cdr3_aa: CASSQEPGISEQYF; cdr3_nt: TGCGCCAGCAGCCAAGAACCGGGGATAAGCGAGCAGTACTTC
d_call: .; j_call: TRBJ2-3; clone_size: .; v_call: TRBV29-1; cdr3_aa: CSAEWDSTDTQYF; cdr3_nt: TGCAGCGCCGAATGGGACTCCACAGATACGCAGTATTTT
d_call: .; j_call: TRBJ1-5; clone_size: .; v_call: TRBV4-1; cdr3_aa: CASSQGLNQPQHF; cdr3_nt: TGCGCCAGCAGCCAAGGGTTAAATCAGCCCCAGCATTTT
d_call: .; j_call: TRBJ1-1; clone_size: .; v_call: TRBV6-5; cdr3_aa: CASRGGLENTEAFF; cdr3_nt: TGTGCCAGCAGAGGGGGACTCGAGAACACTGAAGCTTTCTTT
d_call: TRBD1; j_call: TRBJ1-4; clone_size: .; v_call: TRBV27; cdr3_aa: CASSLFEGAVSNEKLFF; cdr3_nt: TGTGCCAGCAGTTTATTCGAGGGGGCGGTTTCTAATGAAAAACTGTTTTTT
d_call: .; j_call: TRBJ2-3; clone_size: .; v_call: TRBV19; cdr3_aa: CASSPAGTSTDTQYF; cdr3_nt: TGTGCCAGTAGTCCGGCGGGGACTAGCACAGATACGCAGTATTTT
d_call: TRBD1; j_call: TRBJ2-6; clone_size: .; v_call: TRBV19; cdr3_aa: CACSGTASSGANVLTF; cdr3_nt: TGTGCCTGCTCCGGGACAGCGAGCTCTGGGGCCAACGTCCTGACTTTC
d_call: .; j_call: TRBJ1-2; clone_size: .; v_call: TRBV5-1; cdr3_aa: CASSTGTNRGGYTF; cdr3_nt: TGCGCCAGCAGCACCGGGACAAACAGAGGTGGCTACACCTTC
d_call: .; j_call: TRBJ2-5; clone_size: few; v_call: TRBV10-1; cdr3_aa: CASSEVRGAETQYF; cdr3_nt: TGCGCCAGCAGTGAGGTCAGGGGGGCAGAGACCCAGTACTTC
d_call: TRBD1; j_call: TRBJ2-7; clone_size: .; v_call: TRBV6-1; cdr3_aa: CASSGRDSYVYEQYF; cdr3_nt: TGTGCCAGCAGTGGCCGGGACAGCTACGTCTACGAGCAGTACTTC
d_call: .; j_call: TRBJ1-6; clone_size: few; v_call: TRBV28; cdr3_aa: CASRTRTAHSSPLHF; cdr3_nt: TGTGCCAGCCGAACTAGGACGGCACACAGTTCACCCCTCCACTTT
d_call: TRBD2; j_call: TRBJ2-5; clone_size: .; v_call: TRBV12-5; cdr3_aa: CASGKSGVETQYF; cdr3_nt: TGTGCTAGTGGCAAGAGCGGGGTTGAGACCCAGTACTTC
d_call: .; j_call: TRBJ1-4; clone_size: .; v_call: TRBV18; cdr3_aa: CASSFRSEGEKLFF; cdr3_nt: TGTGCCAGCTCCTTCCGGTCAGAGGGTGAAAAACTGTTTTTT
d_call: .; j_call: TRBJ1-2; clone_size: once; v_call: TRBV7-8; cdr3_aa: CASSQRSEGGGYTF; cdr3_nt: TGTGCCAGCAGCCAACGGTCAGAGGGGGGTGGCTACACCTTC
d_call: .; j_call: TRBJ2-5; clone_size: .; v_call: TRBV29-1; cdr3_aa: CSVTTEATQYF; cdr3_nt: TGCAGCGTCACGACAGAGGCGACCCAGTACTTC
d_call: TRBD1; j_call: TRBJ1-1; clone_size: .; v_call: TRBV6-6; cdr3_aa: CASSYSQTGGNTEAFF; cdr3_nt: TGTGCCAGCAGTTACTCTCAAACAGGGGGGAACACTGAAGCTTTCTTT
d_call: .; j_call: TRBJ1-2; clone_size: .; v_call: TRBV4-1; cdr3_aa: CASSLKHDRNYGYTF; cdr3_nt: TGCGCCAGCAGCCTTAAGCACGACAGGAACTATGGCTACACCTTC
d_call: TRBD2; j_call: TRBJ2-7; clone_size: few; v_call: TRBV6-5; cdr3_aa: CASRPPLAGVYEQYF; cdr3_nt: TGTGCCAGCAGGCCGCCACTAGCGGGGGTCTACGAGCAGTACTTC
d_call: TRBD1; j_call: TRBJ1-6; clone_size: .; v_call: TRBV7-9; cdr3_aa: CASSPGSGGEYNSPLHF; cdr3_nt: TGTGCCAGCAGCCCTGGTTCAGGGGGGGAGTATAATTCACCCCTCCACTTT
d_call: .; j_call: TRBJ1-1; clone_size: .; v_call: TRBV30; cdr3_aa: CAWSPFPTEAFF; cdr3_nt: TGTGCCTGGAGCCCCTTCCCCACTGAAGCTTTCTTT
d_call: TRBD2; j_call: TRBJ2-5; clone_size: .; v_call: TRBV5-1; cdr3_aa: CASRPGTSGGGRTETQYF; cdr3_nt: TGCGCCAGCAGGCCCGGGACTAGCGGGGGAGGGCGGACGGAGACCCAGTACTTC
d_call: .; j_call: TRBJ2-4; clone_size: .; v_call: TRBV10-3; cdr3_aa: CATQGSEGKNIQYF; cdr3_nt: TGTGCCACCCAGGGATCGGAGGGGAAAAACATTCAGTACTTC
d_call: .; j_call: TRBJ1-5; clone_size: .; v_call: TRBV6-5; cdr3_aa: CASRSQGRGNQPQHF; cdr3_nt: TGTGCCAGCAGGTCTCAGGGGAGGGGTAATCAGCCCCAGCATTTT
d_call: .; j_call: TRBJ1-6; clone_size: .; v_call: TRBV11-1; cdr3_aa: CASSPGRINNSPLHF; cdr3_nt: TGTGCCAGCAGCCCCGGACGGATAAACAATTCACCCCTCCACTTT
d_call: .; j_call: TRBJ2-5; clone_size: .; v_call: TRBV6-5; cdr3_aa: CASSYYGEETQYF; cdr3_nt: TGTGCCAGCAGTTATTACGGGGAAGAGACCCAGTACTTC